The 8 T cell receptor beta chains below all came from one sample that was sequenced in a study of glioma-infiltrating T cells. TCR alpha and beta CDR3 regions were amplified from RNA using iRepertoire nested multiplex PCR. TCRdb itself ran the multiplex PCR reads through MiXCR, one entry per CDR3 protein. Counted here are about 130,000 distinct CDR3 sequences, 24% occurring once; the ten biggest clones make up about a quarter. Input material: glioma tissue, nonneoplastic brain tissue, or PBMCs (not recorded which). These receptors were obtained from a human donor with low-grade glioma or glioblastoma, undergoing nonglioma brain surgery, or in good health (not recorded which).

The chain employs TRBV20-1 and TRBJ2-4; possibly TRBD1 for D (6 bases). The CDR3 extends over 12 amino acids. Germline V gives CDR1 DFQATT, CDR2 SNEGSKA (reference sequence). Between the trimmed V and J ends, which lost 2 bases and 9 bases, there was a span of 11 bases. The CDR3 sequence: CSARSVTGIQYF. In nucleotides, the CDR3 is TGCAGTGCTAGATCCGTGACAGGCATTCAGTACTTC.

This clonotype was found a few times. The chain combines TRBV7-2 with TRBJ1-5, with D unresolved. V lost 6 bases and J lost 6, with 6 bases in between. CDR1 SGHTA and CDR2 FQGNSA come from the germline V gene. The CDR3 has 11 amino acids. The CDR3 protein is CASSESQPQHF. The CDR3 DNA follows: TGTGCCAGCAGTGAATCTCAGCCCCAGCATTTT.

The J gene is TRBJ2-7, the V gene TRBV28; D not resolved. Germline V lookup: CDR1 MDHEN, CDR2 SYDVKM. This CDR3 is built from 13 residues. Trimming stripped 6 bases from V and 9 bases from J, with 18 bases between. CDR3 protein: CASSDTPTTRQYV. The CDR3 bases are TGTGCCAGCAGCGACACCCCTACAACTCGGCAGTACGTC.

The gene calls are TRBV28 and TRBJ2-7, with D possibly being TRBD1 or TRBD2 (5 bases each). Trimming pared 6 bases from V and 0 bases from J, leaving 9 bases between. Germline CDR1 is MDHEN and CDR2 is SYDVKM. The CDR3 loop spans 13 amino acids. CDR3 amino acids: CASRTGTSYEQYV. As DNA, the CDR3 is TGTGCCAGCAGGACCGGGACCTCCTACGAGCAGTACGTC.

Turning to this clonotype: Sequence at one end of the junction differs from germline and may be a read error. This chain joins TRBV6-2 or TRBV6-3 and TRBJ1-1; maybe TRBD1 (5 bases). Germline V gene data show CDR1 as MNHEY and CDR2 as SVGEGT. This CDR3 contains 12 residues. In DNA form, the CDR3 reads TGTGTCAGCAGCCAGGGAGGCACTGAAGCTTTCTTT. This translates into CVSSQGGTEAFF.

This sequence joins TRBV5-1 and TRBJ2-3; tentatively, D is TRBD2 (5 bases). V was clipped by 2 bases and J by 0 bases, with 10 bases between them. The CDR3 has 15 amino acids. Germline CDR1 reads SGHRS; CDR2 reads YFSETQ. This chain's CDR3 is CASSFPGSSTDTQYF. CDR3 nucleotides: TGCGCCAGCAGCTTCCCGGGGTCTAGCACAGATACGCAGTATTTT.

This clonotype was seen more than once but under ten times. CDR3 DNA sequence: TGTGCCAGCAGTTTAAGTACGGGGGCTCGTGCAGATACGCAGTATTTT. As protein: CASSLSTGARADTQYF. The chain employs TRBV7-6 and TRBJ2-3; D may be TRBD1 or TRBD2 (6 bases each). V gave up 6 bases and J gave up 4 bases, with 20 bases separating them. The germline CDR1 and CDR2 sequences are SGHVS and FNYEAQ. This CDR3 has 16 residues. Looking up the rest from reference TRBV7-6 and TRBJ2-3 gives the full variable domain: GAGVSQSPRYKVTKRGQDVALRCDPISGHVSLYWYRQALGQGPEFLTYFNYEAQQDKSGLPNDRFSAERPEGSISTLTIQRTEQRDSAMYRCASSLSTGARADTQYFGPGTRLTVL.

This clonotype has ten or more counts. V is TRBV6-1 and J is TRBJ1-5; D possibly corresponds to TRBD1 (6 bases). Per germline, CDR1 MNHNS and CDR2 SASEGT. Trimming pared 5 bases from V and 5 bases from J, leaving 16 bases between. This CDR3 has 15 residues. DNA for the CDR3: TGTGCCAGCAGTACCACTGGACAGCACGATCAGCCCCAGCATTTT. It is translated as CASSTTGQHDQPQHF.